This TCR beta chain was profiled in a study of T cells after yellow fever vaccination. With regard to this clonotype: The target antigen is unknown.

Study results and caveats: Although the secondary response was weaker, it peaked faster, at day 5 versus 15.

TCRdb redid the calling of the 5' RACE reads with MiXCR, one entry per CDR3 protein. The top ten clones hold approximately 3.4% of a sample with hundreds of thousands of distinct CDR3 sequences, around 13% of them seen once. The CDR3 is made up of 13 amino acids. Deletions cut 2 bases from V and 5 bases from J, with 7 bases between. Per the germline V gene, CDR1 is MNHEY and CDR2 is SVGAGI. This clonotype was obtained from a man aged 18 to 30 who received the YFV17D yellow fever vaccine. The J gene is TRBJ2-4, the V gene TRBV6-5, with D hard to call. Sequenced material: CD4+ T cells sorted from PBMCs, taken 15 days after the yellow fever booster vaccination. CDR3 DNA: TGTGCCAGCAGTTACAACAGACAAAACATTCAGTACTTC. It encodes CASSYNRQNIQYF.